The rows below give T cell receptor beta chains drawn from one sample of a study of Tregs in tolerant kidney transplant recipients. The data were produced by immunoSEQ multiplex PCR, yet TCRdb's version contains in-frame clones alone and is incomplete. Of tens of thousands of clones listed, around nine tenths are singletons. This sample comprised CD4+ T cells from blood (PBMCs), obtained 24 months after the transplant. Receptor source: a human patient who received a combined kidney and bone marrow transplant. Part of the T cell pool may stem from the graft donor. Each CDR3 is given with its conserved first and last residue. Fields, in order: D gene, V gene, clone size, J gene, CDR3 protein, CDR3 DNA. D genes are given only for firm matches. Where a row states a size, it is once, few, many or the class of an expanded clone; other rows omit it.

>TRBD1|TRBV15|.|TRBJ2-7
CATSRGGTGVGDYEQYF
TGTGCCACCAGCAGAGGGGGGACAGGGGTTGGGGATTACGAGCAGTACTTC
>.|TRBV2|.|TRBJ2-3
CASSEIVGGAGTQYF
TGTGCCAGCAGTGAAATAGTTGGGGGGGCGGGAACGCAGTATTTT
>.|TRBV19|.|TRBJ2-4
CASSIRGQGGGNIQYF
TGTGCCAGTAGTATACGGGGGCAGGGAGGGGGAAACATTCAGTACTTC
>.|TRBV5-1|.|TRBJ1-1
CASSLSSSVREVVRAFF
TGCGCCAGCAGCTTGTCGTCTAGCGTCAGGGAGGTTGTCAGGGCTTTCTTT
>.|TRBV28|.|TRBJ2-5
CASSSPQETQYF
TGTGCCAGCAGTTCCCCTCAAGAGACCCAGTACTTC
>TRBD1|TRBV29-1|.|TRBJ2-1
CSVAQGGGDWRGNEQFF
TGCAGCGTTGCACAGGGGGGAGGCGACTGGAGGGGAAATGAGCAGTTCTTC
>.|TRBV6-6|few|TRBJ1-5
CASSYGTTYSNQPQHF
TGTGCCAGCAGTTACGGGACAACTTATAGCAATCAGCCCCAGCATTTT
>TRBD2|TRBV7-9|.|TRBJ2-1
CASSPRSGASSYNEQFF
TGTGCCAGCAGCCCCCGAAGCGGGGCGAGCTCCTACAATGAGCAGTTCTTC
>.|TRBV7-6|.|TRBJ1-1
CASREGRGDTEAFF
TGTGCCAGCAGGGAAGGTCGGGGGGACACTGAAGCTTTCTTT
>.|TRBV5-4|few|TRBJ1-3
CASSPDSYPGNTIYF
TGTGCCAGCAGCCCTGACTCCTACCCGGGAAACACCATATATTTT
>.|TRBV5-1|.|TRBJ1-1
CASSLGPEFYTEAFF
TGCGCCAGCAGCTTGGGGCCGGAGTTCTACACTGAAGCTTTCTTT
>.|TRBV11-2|.|TRBJ2-1
CASSLRRGTNEQFF
TGTGCCAGCAGCTTAAGAAGGGGGACGAATGAGCAGTTCTTC
>.|TRBV5-1|.|TRBJ2-6
CASSSTNSGANVLTF
TGCGCCAGCAGCTCGACTAACTCTGGGGCCAACGTCCTGACTTTC
>.|TRBV11-1|.|TRBJ2-7
CASSRDLAYEQYF
TGTGCCAGCAGCCGAGACTTGGCCTACGAGCAGTACTTC
>.|TRBV6-1|.|TRBJ2-1
CASSPSYNEQFF
TGTGCCAGCAGCCCTAGCTACAATGAGCAGTTCTTC
>.|TRBV27|.|TRBJ2-2
CASRERATGELFF
TGTGCCAGCAGGGAGAGGGCCACCGGGGAGCTGTTTTTT
>TRBD1|TRBV7-9|.|TRBJ2-3
CASSLRRGRADTQYF
TGTGCCAGCAGCCTACGCAGGGGGCGGGCAGATACGCAGTATTTT
>.|TRBV2|.|TRBJ1-2
CASSVQGIYGYTF
TGTGCCAGCAGTGTACAGGGTATATATGGCTACACCTTC
>TRBD1|TRBV4-3|once|TRBJ2-5
CASSQVFPFEGGGETQYF
TGCGCCAGCAGCCAAGTATTTCCATTCGAAGGGGGCGGAGAGACCCAGTACTTC
>.|TRBV18|.|TRBJ1-1
CASSTRYKTNTEAFF
TGTGCCAGCTCAACCAGATACAAAACGAACACTGAAGCTTTCTTT
>TRBD1|TRBV7-9|.|TRBJ1-1
CASSLGRTGDAEAFF
TGTGCCAGCAGCCTCGGGCGTACAGGGGACGCTGAAGCTTTCTTT
>.|TRBV7-2|.|TRBJ1-1
CASSLFSPVRVAEAFF
TGTGCCAGCAGCTTATTTTCCCCAGTGAGGGTTGCTGAAGCTTTCTTT
>.|TRBV7-9|.|TRBJ1-1
CASTENPGEKAFF
TGTGCCAGCACCGAAAACCCGGGGGAAAAAGCTTTCTTT
>.|TRBV7-2|few|TRBJ2-6
CASSLESGYSGANVLTF
TGTGCCAGCAGCTTAGAATCAGGGTACTCTGGGGCCAACGTCCTGACTTTC
>TRBD2|TRBV15|once|TRBJ2-7
CATSSRIGTSGSYEQYF
TGTGCCACCAGCAGCCGAATTGGGACTAGCGGCTCCTACGAGCAGTACTTC
>TRBD1|TRBV10-3|.|TRBJ1-2
CAIRRIQGDRDGYTF
TGTGCCATCAGACGAATACAGGGGGATAGAGATGGCTACACCTTC
>TRBD2|TRBV7-3|.|TRBJ2-5
CASSLGTSVQETQYF
TGTGCCAGCAGCTTAGGGACTAGCGTTCAAGAGACCCAGTACTTC
>.|TRBV5-1|.|TRBJ2-6
CASSLQSGANVLTF
TGCGCCAGCAGCCTACAGTCTGGGGCCAACGTCCTGACTTTC
>TRBD1|TRBV5-8|.|TRBJ1-1
CASSLGQGRAEAFF
TGTGCCAGCAGCTTGGGACAGGGTAGGGCTGAAGCTTTCTTT
>TRBD2|TRBV10-3|.|TRBJ2-5
CAISQREGPRETQYF
TGTGCCATCTCCCAGCGGGAGGGCCCTCGAGAGACCCAGTACTTC
>TRBD2|TRBV6-5|.|TRBJ2-7
CASSRGGEQYF
TGTGCCAGCAGTCGGGGGGGCGAGCAGTACTTC
>TRBD1|TRBV19|.|TRBJ1-5
CASREGAGHQPQHF
TGTGCCAGTCGGGAGGGGGCCGGCCATCAGCCCCAGCATTTT
>.|TRBV7-9|once|TRBJ2-2
CASSLGQTNTGELFF
TGTGCCAGCAGCTTAGGACAGACGAACACCGGGGAGCTGTTTTTT
>.|TRBV19|.|TRBJ2-7
CASSTSYVSYEQYF
TGTGCCAGTAGTACGAGCTACGTCTCCTACGAGCAGTACTTC
>.|TRBV7-2|.|TRBJ1-1
CASSLGVGSFYTEAFF
TGTGCCAGCAGCTTAGGTGTTGGGAGCTTCTACACTGAAGCTTTCTTT
>.|TRBV4-2|.|TRBJ2-1
CASSLEGRPGGEQFF
TGTGCCAGCAGCCTGGAAGGCAGGCCCGGGGGTGAGCAGTTCTTC
>TRBD2|TRBV5-1|.|TRBJ2-5
CASSSGDQETQYF
TGCGCCAGCAGCAGCGGGGACCAAGAGACCCAGTACTTC
>.|TRBV7-9|.|TRBJ1-2
CASSSLGRHYGYTF
TGTGCCAGCAGCTCCTTAGGCAGGCACTATGGCTACACCTTC
>.|TRBV28|.|TRBJ2-5
CASSFQTREEQETQYF
TGTGCCAGCAGTTTCCAGACCCGAGAGGAACAAGAGACCCAGTACTTC
>TRBD1|TRBV19|.|TRBJ1-2
CASSIRGQGNYGYTF
TGTGCCAGTAGTATACGGGGACAGGGGAACTATGGCTACACCTTC
>.|TRBV7-2|.|TRBJ1-1
CASSTRAVRAWENTEAFF
TGTGCCAGCAGCACACGCGCCGTCAGGGCTTGGGAGAACACTGAAGCTTTCTTT
>TRBD1|TRBV5-1|.|TRBJ2-7
CASSYGQGGYEQYF
TGCGCCAGCAGCTACGGACAGGGGGGATACGAGCAGTATTTC
>TRBD1|TRBV5-4|.|TRBJ1-2
CASSLGQGDYGYTF
TGTGCCAGCAGCCTAGGACAGGGGGACTATGGCTACACCTTC
>TRBD1|TRBV6-5|.|TRBJ2-7
CASSSPGTGKNNEQYF
TGTGCCAGCAGTTCGCCCGGGACAGGGAAGAATAACGAGCAGTACTTC
>.|TRBV9|.|TRBJ2-1
CASSVEGGAYNEQFF
TGTGCCAGCAGCGTAGAGGGGGGGGCCTACAATGAGCAGTTCTTC
>.|TRBV18|.|TRBJ1-1
CASSPVRGTEAFF
TGTGCCAGCTCACCAGTGCGGGGGACTGAAGCTTTCTTT
>TRBD2|TRBV9|.|TRBJ2-3
CASSRGLAGGDTQYF
TGTGCCAGCAGCCGCGGACTAGCGGGGGGGGATACGCAGTATTTT
>TRBD1|TRBV11-3|.|TRBJ1-2
CASRRPGQGYGYTF
TGTGCCAGCAGACGGCCTGGACAGGGTTATGGCTACACCTTC
>TRBD2|TRBV5-4|.|TRBJ2-7
CASSSLAGDYYEQYF
TGTGCCAGCAGCTCCTTAGCGGGGGATTACTACGAGCAGTACTTC
>TRBD2|TRBV9|.|TRBJ2-3
CASSAGKAGPSTDTQYF
TGTGCCAGCAGCGCCGGAAAAGCGGGGCCTAGCACAGATACGCAGTATTTT
>TRBD1|TRBV27|.|TRBJ2-7
CASRDSDRGLKEQYF
TGTGCCAGCAGAGATTCGGACAGGGGGCTAAAGGAGCAGTACTTC
>TRBD1|TRBV19|.|TRBJ1-3
CASSIRDRGNTIYF
TGTGCCAGTAGTATAAGGGACAGAGGAAACACCATATATTTT
>TRBD1|TRBV7-2|.|TRBJ1-2
CASSFYRQGKGDYGYTF
TGTGCCAGCAGCTTCTACAGACAGGGTAAAGGGGACTATGGCTACACCTTC
>.|TRBV27|.|TRBJ1-5
CASSFDSYQPQHF
TGTGCCAGCAGTTTTGACAGTTATCAGCCCCAGCATTTT
>TRBD1|TRBV4-3|.|TRBJ2-3
CASSPLPGTGGTDTQYF
TGCGCCAGCAGCCCCTTACCCGGGACAGGGGGCACAGATACGCAGTATTTT
>TRBD1|TRBV6-5|.|TRBJ1-6
CASRNRGHYSPLHF
TGTGCCAGCAGGAACAGGGGGCATTATTCACCCCTCCACTTT
>TRBD1|TRBV10-3|.|TRBJ2-3
CAISTGGARTDTQYF
TGTGCCATCAGTACAGGGGGCGCGAGAACAGATACGCAGTATTTT
>TRBD2|TRBV30|once|TRBJ2-1
CAWTGGSYNEQFF
TGTGCCTGGACCGGGGGGTCCTACAATGAGCAGTTCTTC
>.|TRBV4-1|.|TRBJ2-7
CASSQGYRFDYEQYF
TGCGCCAGCAGCCAAGGGTACAGGTTTGACTACGAGCAGTACTTC
>TRBD2|TRBV10-3|.|TRBJ2-2
CAISGGLADGELFF
TGTGCCATCAGTGGAGGACTAGCGGACGGGGAGCTGTTTTTT